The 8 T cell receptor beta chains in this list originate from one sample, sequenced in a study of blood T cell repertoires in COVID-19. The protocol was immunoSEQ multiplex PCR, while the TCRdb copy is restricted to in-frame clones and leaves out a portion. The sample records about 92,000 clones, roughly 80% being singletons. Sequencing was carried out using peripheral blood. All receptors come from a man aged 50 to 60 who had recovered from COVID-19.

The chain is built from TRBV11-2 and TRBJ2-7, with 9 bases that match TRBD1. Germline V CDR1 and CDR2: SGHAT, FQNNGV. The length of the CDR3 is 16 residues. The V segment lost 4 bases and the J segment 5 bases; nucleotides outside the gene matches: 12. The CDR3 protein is CASSSSQDRGTHEQYF. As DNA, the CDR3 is TGTGCCAGCAGCTCCAGTCAGGACAGGGGAACTCACGAGCAGTACTTC. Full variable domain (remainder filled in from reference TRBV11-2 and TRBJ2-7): EAGVAQSPRYKIIEKRQSVAFWCNPISGHATLYWYQQILGQGPKLLIQFQNNGVVDDSQLPKDRFSAERLKGVDSTLKIQPAKLEDSAVYLCASSSSQDRGTHEQYFGPGTRLTVT.

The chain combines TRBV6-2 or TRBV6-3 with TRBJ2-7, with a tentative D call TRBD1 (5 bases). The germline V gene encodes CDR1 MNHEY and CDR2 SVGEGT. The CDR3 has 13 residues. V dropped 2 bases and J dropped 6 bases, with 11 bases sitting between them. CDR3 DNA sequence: TGTGCCAGCAGTTACGTGGACATGGGCGAGCAGTACTTC. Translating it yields CASSYVDMGEQYF.

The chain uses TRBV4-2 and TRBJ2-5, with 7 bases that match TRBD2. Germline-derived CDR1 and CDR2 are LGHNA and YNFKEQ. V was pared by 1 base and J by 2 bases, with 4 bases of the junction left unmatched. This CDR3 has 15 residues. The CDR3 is CASSQAWGGQETQYF. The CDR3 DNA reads TGTGCCAGCAGCCAAGCATGGGGGGGACAAGAGACCCAGTACTTC.

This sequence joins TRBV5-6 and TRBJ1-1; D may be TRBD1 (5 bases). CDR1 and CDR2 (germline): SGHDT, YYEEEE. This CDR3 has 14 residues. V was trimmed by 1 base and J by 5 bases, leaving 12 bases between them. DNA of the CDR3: TGTGCCAGCAGCTTGTCAGGGAGGTCGACTGAAGCTTTCTTT. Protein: CASSLSGRSTEAFF. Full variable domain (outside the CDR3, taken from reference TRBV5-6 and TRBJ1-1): DAGVTQSPTHLIKTRGQQVTLRCSPKSGHDTVSWYQQALGQGPQFIFQYYEEEERQRGNFPDRFSGHQFPNYSSELNVNALLLGDSALYLCASSLSGRSTEAFFGQGTRLTVV.

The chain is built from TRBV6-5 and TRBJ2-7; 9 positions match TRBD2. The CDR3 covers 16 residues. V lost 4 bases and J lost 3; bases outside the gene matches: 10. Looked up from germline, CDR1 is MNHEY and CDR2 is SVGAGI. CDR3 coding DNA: TGTGCCAGCAGTTTGACGGCGGCGGGGGGGATCTACGAGCAGTACTTC. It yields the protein CASSLTAAGGIYEQYF.

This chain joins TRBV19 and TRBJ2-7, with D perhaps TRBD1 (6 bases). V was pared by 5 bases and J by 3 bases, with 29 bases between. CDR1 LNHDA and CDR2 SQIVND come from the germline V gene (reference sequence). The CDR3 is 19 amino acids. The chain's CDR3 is CASSPPAGNQQGRGYEQYF. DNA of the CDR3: TGTGCCAGTAGTCCCCCCGCCGGGAACCAACAGGGTCGTGGCTACGAGCAGTACTTC.

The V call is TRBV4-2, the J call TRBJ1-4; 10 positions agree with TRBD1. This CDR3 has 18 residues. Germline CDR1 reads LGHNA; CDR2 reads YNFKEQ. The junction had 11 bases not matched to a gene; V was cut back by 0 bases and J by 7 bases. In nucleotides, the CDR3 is TGTGCCAGCAGCCAAGAATCTCTGGGGGGGGACAGGGGTGAAAAACTGTTTTTT. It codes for CASSQESLGGDRGEKLFF.

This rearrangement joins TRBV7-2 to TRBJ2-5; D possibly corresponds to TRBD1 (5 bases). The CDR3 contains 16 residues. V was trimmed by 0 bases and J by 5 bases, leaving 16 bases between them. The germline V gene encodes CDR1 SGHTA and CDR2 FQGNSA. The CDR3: CASSLARASRAETQYF. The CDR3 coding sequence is TGTGCCAGCAGCTTAGCCAGGGCGAGCCGGGCGGAGACCCAGTACTTC.